The rows below give T cell receptor beta chains drawn from one sample of a study of Ad26.COV2.S vaccination and SARS-CoV-2 variants. Clones were read by immunoSEQ multiplex PCR, and TCRdb kept only the in-frame ones, dropping some. The repertoire holds fewer than 500,000 clones, with about 93% as singletons. Sequenced material: peripheral blood, taken in a trial of Ad26.COV2.S vaccine versus placebo. Receptors originate from a person aged 18 to 65 who received the Ad26.COV2.S COVID-19 vaccine or a placebo. Both conserved end residues are part of each CDR3. Each record gives: clone size, J gene, D gene, V gene, CDR3 protein, CDR3 DNA. D genes are given only for firm matches. Some rows have no size entry. The others give once, few or many, or a class for an expanded clone.

. | TRBJ2-3 | . | TRBV18 | CASSPGLKSTDTQYF | TGTGCCAGCTCACCGGGACTTAAAAGCACAGATACGCAGTATTTT
. | TRBJ2-5 | TRBD2 | TRBV5-1 | CASTKLAGAETQYF | TGCGCCAGCACCAAACTAGCGGGAGCAGAGACCCAGTACTTC
. | TRBJ2-6 | . | TRBV29-1 | CSVVSGANVLTF | TGCAGCGTGGTCTCTGGGGCCAACGTCCTGACTTTC
. | TRBJ2-1 | . | TRBV6-2/TRBV6-3 | CASSLRASYNEQFF | TGTGCCAGCAGCCTTCGGGCGTCCTACAATGAGCAGTTCTTC
. | TRBJ2-2 | . | TRBV6-5 | CASSHTARAGELFF | TGTGCCAGCAGTCACACAGCGCGGGCCGGGGAGCTGTTTTTT
. | TRBJ2-3 | TRBD2 | TRBV4-3 | CASSQDWGGSTDTQYF | TGCGCCAGCAGCCAAGATTGGGGGGGTAGCACAGATACGCAGTATTTT
. | TRBJ2-5 | . | TRBV11-2 | CASSVGGGSGTQYF | TGTGCCAGCAGCGTGGGTGGGGGGAGTGGGACCCAGTACTTC
. | TRBJ1-1 | . | TRBV19 | CASSTPRTTGEAFF | TGTGCCAGTAGTACCCCCCGGACGACAGGTGAAGCTTTCTTT
once | TRBJ2-7 | TRBD2 | TRBV10-2 | CASSGRNKAGGPSYEQYF | TGCGCCAGCAGTGGACGTAACAAAGCGGGAGGGCCCTCCTACGAGCAGTACTTC
once | TRBJ1-2 | . | TRBV20-1 | CSARLSYGYTF | TGCAGTGCTAGATTGAGCTATGGCTACACCTTC
. | TRBJ2-1 | . | TRBV2 | CASMAGLIGNEQFF | TGTGCCAGCATGGCAGGGTTAATCGGCAATGAGCAGTTCTTC
. | TRBJ2-2 | . | TRBV11-2 | CASSDRPTGELFF | TGTGCCAGCTCGGACAGACCTACCGGGGAGCTGTTTTTT
. | TRBJ1-2 | . | TRBV29-1 | CSVADRPGVYGYTF | TGCAGCGTTGCGGACAGACCCGGGGTCTATGGCTACACCTTC
. | TRBJ1-6 | . | TRBV6-1 | CASSEYRGNSPLHF | TGTGCCAGCAGTGAATATCGGGGCAATTCACCCCTCCACTTT
. | TRBJ2-7 | TRBD2 | TRBV6-1 | CASSEARGTSGYYEQYF | TGTGCCAGCAGTGAAGCCCGGGGGACTAGCGGGTACTACGAGCAGTACTTC
. | TRBJ2-5 | TRBD2 | TRBV5-4 | CASSPPGGLAETQYF | TGTGCCAGCAGCCCACCGGGGGGGCTAGCAGAGACCCAGTACTTC
. | TRBJ2-7 | TRBD1 | TRBV15 | CATSRGRTGGTYEQYF | TGTGCCACCAGCAGAGGCCGGACAGGGGGCACATACGAGCAGTACTTC
. | TRBJ2-5 | . | TRBV3-1/TRBV3-2 | CASSQGRLETQYF | TGTGCCAGCAGCCAAGGTCGCCTGGAGACCCAGTACTTC
. | TRBJ2-3 | . | TRBV24-1 | CATSDWTGTASTDTQYF | TGTGCCACCAGTGATTGGACCGGGACGGCGAGCACAGATACGCAGTATTTT
. | TRBJ2-1 | . | TRBV19 | CASSKYNEQFF | TGTGCCAGTAGTAAGTACAATGAGCAGTTCTTC
few | TRBJ2-7 | . | TRBV12-3/TRBV12-4 | CASSHTAFHEQYF | TGTGCCAGCAGCCACACAGCGTTCCACGAGCAGTACTTC
. | TRBJ2-7 | TRBD1 | TRBV7-9 | CASSRDRNEQYF | TGTGCCAGCAGTCGGGACAGAAACGAGCAGTACTTC
. | TRBJ2-2 | . | TRBV30 | CAWSASGELFF | TGTGCCTGGAGTGCCTCCGGGGAGCTGTTTTTT
. | TRBJ1-1 | TRBD1 | TRBV3-1/TRBV3-2 | CASSPQVQGALNTEAFF | TGTGCCAGCAGCCCCCAAGTACAGGGGGCCTTGAACACTGAAGCTTTCTTT
. | TRBJ2-2 | TRBD2 | TRBV7-9 | CASSLGVLSGDNTGELFF | TGTGCCAGCAGCTTAGGAGTCTTGAGCGGGGATAACACCGGGGAGCTGTTTTTT
once | TRBJ2-7 | . | TRBV7-2 | CASSRGGYEQYF | TGTGCCAGCAGCCGAGGGGGTTACGAGCAGTACTTC
. | TRBJ1-2 | . | TRBV6-2/TRBV6-3 | CASSSYTGTYYGYTF | TGTGCCAGCAGTTCCTATACAGGGACCTACTATGGCTACACCTTC
. | TRBJ2-2 | TRBD2 | TRBV7-9 | CASSLKWASGGNTGELFF | TGTGCCAGCAGCCTGAAATGGGCTAGCGGGGGGAACACCGGGGAGCTGTTTTTT
. | TRBJ2-3 | . | TRBV18 | CASSPRQGLTGTADTQYF | TGTGCCAGCTCACCACGGCAGGGGCTAACGGGGACTGCAGATACGCAGTATTTT
. | TRBJ2-1 | . | TRBV6-5 | CASSYSGGSGYNEQFF | TGTGCCAGCAGTTACTCAGGGGGGAGCGGTTACAATGAGCAGTTCTTC
. | TRBJ2-5 | TRBD2 | TRBV27 | CASSLSDPGLAGLQETQYF | TGTGCCAGCAGTTTATCGGACCCGGGACTAGCGGGCCTCCAAGAGACCCAGTACTTC
. | TRBJ1-2 | . | TRBV4-3 | CASSQEAQGSYGYTF | TGCGCCAGCAGCCAAGAGGCCCAGGGGAGCTATGGCTACACCTTC
. | TRBJ2-1 | TRBD2 | TRBV28 | CASSLGALAGGYNEQFF | TGTGCCAGCAGTTTGGGGGCCCTAGCGGGAGGCTACAATGAGCAGTTCTTC
. | TRBJ2-2 | TRBD1 | TRBV6-2/TRBV6-3 | CASSKDRVEKSGELFF | TGTGCCAGCAGTAAGGACAGGGTAGAAAAGTCCGGGGAGCTGTTTTTT
. | TRBJ2-7 | . | TRBV7-9 | CASGIGVYEQYF | TGTGCCAGCGGAATAGGGGTTTACGAGCAGTACTTC
. | TRBJ2-1 | . | TRBV5-4 | CASSVLDEQFF | TGTGCCAGCAGCGTGCTCGATGAGCAGTTCTTC
. | TRBJ2-5 | . | TRBV9 | CASSVSGGRRETQYF | TGTGCCAGCAGCGTATCTGGGGGGAGGAGAGAGACCCAGTACTTC
. | TRBJ1-4 | . | TRBV27 | CASTSEEGTLPYNEKLFF | TGTGCCAGCACCTCCGAAGAGGGGACCCTACCCTACAATGAAAAACTGTTTTTT
. | TRBJ2-1 | TRBD2 | TRBV14 | CASSQEGREGSYNEQFF | TGTGCCAGCAGCCAAGAGGGTCGGGAGGGATCCTACAATGAGCAGTTCTTC
. | TRBJ2-2 | . | TRBV5-4 | CASSLTVTGELFF | TGTGCCAGCAGCTTGACAGTCACCGGGGAGCTGTTTTTT
. | TRBJ2-5 | . | TRBV30 | CAWNQGLIETQYF | TGTGCCTGGAATCAGGGACTGATAGAGACCCAGTACTTC
. | TRBJ1-3 | . | TRBV6-5 | CASSTGDRLGGTIYF | TGTGCCAGCAGTACCGGGGACCGCCTGGGGGGCACCATATATTTT
. | TRBJ1-6 | . | TRBV4-1 | CASSNREGGSPLHF | TGCGCCAGCAGTAATAGGGAGGGAGGCTCACCCCTCCACTTT
. | TRBJ2-1 | . | TRBV7-9 | CASSLRTLVMHNEQFF | TGTGCCAGCAGCTTGAGGACCCTGGTGATGCACAATGAGCAGTTCTTC
. | TRBJ2-3 | TRBD2 | TRBV5-1 | CASSLVVSSGRADTQYF | TGCGCCAGCAGCTTGGTCGTGAGTAGCGGGAGAGCAGATACGCAGTATTTT